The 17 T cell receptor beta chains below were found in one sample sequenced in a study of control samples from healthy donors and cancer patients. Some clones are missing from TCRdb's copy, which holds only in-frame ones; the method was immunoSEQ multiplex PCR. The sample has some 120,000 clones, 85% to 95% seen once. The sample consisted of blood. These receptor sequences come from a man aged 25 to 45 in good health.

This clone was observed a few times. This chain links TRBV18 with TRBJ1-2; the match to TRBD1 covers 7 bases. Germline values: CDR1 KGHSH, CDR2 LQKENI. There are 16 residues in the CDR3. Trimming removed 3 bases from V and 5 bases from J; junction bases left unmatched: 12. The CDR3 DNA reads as TGTGCCAGCTCACCCGGGAGAAAGGGGGCAAGTTATGGCTACACCTTC. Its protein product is CASSPGRKGASYGYTF.

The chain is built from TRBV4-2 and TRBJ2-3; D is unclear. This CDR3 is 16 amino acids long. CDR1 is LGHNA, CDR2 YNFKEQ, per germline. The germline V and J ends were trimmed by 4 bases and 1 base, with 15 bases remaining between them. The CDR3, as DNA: TGTGCCAGCAGCCCCGACGGCTTACGGGGCACAGATACGCAGTATTTT. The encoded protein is CASSPDGLRGTDTQYF.

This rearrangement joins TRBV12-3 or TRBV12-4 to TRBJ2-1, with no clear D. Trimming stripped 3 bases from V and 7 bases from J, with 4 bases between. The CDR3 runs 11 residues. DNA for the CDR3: TGTGCCAGCAGTTTTCGGAATGAGCAGTTCTTC. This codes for CASSFRNEQFF.

CDR3 DNA sequence: TGTGCCAGCAGCAAGCTTAAAGGGATCCGGGACTACAACACAGATACGCAGTATTTT. Translation gives CASSKLKGIRDYNTDTQYF. The rearrangement joins TRBV7-9 to TRBJ2-3, with TRBD2 matching 7 bases. The V segment lost 5 bases and the J segment 2 bases; nucleotides outside the gene matches: 19. The CDR3 sequence is 19 residues long. Per germline, CDR1 SEHNR and CDR2 FQNEAQ (reference sequence).

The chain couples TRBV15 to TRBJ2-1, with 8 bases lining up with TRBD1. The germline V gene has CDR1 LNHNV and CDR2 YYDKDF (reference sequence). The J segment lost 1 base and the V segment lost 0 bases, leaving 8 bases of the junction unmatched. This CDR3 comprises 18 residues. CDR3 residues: CATSRDLDRVVSYNEQFF. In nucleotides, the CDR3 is TGTGCCACCAGCAGAGATCTGGACAGGGTAGTTTCCTACAATGAGCAGTTCTTC.

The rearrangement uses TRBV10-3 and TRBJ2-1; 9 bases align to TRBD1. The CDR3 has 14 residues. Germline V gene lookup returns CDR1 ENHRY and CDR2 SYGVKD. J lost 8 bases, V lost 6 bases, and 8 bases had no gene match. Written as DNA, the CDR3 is TGTGCCATCAGGAAGACAGGGGGTGTCGATGAGCAGTTCTTC. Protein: CAIRKTGGVDEQFF.

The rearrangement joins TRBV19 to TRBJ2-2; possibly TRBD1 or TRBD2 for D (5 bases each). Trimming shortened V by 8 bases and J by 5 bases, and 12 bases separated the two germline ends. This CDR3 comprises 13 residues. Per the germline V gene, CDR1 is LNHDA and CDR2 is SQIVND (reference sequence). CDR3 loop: CASRDPMTGELFF. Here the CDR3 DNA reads TGTGCCAGTCGGGACCCTATGACCGGGGAGCTGTTTTTT.

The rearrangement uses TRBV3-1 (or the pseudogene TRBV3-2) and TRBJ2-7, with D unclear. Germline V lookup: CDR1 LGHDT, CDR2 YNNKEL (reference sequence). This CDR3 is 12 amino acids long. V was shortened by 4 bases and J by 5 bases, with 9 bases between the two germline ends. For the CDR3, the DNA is TGTGCCAGCAGCCCCGACGCCCACGAGCAGTACTTC. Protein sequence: CASSPDAHEQYF.

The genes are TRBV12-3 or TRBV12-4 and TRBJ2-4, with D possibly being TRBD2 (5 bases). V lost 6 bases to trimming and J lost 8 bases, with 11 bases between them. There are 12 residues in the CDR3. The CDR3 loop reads CASRSLRDIQYF. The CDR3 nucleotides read TGTGCCAGCAGATCCTTGAGGGACATTCAGTACTTC.

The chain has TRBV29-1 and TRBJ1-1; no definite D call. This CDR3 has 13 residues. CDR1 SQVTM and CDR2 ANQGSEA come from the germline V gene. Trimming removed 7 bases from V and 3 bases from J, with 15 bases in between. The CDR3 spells CSAGGGKYTEAFF. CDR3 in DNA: TGCAGCGCCGGCGGCGGGAAATACACTGAAGCTTTCTTT.

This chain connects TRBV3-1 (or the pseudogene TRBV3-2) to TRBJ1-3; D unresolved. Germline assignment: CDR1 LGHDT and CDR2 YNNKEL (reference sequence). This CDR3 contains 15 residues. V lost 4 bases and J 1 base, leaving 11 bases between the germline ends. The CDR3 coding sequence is TGTGCCAGCAGCCCGAGGCGAGTTTCTGGAAACACCATATATTTT. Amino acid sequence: CASSPRRVSGNTIYF.

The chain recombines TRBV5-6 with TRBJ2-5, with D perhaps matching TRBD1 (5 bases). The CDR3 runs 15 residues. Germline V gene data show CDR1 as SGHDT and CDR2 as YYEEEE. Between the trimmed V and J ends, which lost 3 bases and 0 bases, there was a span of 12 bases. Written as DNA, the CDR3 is TGTGCCAGCAGCTACCAGACAGAGTACCAAGAGACCCAGTACTTC. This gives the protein CASSYQTEYQETQYF.

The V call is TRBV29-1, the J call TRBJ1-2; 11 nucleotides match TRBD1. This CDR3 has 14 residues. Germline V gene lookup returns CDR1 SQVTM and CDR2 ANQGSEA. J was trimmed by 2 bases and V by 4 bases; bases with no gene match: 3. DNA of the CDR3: TGCAGCGTTGCCGGGGACAGGGGGAACTATGGCTACACCTTC. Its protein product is CSVAGDRGNYGYTF.

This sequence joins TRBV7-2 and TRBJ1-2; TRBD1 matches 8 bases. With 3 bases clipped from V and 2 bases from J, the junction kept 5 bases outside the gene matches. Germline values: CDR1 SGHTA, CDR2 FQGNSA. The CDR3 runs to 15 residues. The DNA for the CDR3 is TGTGCCAGCAGCTTCCGGGACAGGACCAACTATGGCTACACCTTC. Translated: CASSFRDRTNYGYTF.

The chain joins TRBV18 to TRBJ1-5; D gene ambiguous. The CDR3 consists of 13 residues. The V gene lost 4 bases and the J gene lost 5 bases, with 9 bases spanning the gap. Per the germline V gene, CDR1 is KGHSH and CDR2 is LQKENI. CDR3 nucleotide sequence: TGTGCCAGCTCACTAGAGAGCGATCAGCCCCAGCATTTT. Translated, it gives CASSLESDQPQHF.

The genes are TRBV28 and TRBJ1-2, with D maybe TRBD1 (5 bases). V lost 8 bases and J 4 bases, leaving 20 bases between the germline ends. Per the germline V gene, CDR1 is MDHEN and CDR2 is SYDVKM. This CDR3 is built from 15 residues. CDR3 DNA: TGTGCCAGCCGCTTTGACCTACAGGTCTCCTATGGCTACACCTTC. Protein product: CASRFDLQVSYGYTF.

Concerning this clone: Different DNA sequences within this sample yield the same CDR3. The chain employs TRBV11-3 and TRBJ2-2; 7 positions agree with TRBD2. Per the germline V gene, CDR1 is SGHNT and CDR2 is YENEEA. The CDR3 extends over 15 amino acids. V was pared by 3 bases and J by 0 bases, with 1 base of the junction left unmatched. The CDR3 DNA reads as TGTGCCAGCAGCTTGGGAGGGGCGAACACCGGGGAGCTGTTTTTT. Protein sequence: CASSLGGANTGELFF.